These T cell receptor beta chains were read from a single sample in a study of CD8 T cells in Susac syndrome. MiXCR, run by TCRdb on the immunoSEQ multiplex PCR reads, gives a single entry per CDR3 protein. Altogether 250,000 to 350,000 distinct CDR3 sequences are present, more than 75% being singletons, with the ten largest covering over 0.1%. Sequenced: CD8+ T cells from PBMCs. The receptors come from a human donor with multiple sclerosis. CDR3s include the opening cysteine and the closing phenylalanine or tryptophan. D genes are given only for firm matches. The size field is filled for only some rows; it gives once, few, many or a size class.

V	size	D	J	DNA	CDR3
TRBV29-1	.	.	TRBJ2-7	TGCAGCGTTGTTGGGGGGAAATTCTACGAGCAGTACTTC	CSVVGGKFYEQYF
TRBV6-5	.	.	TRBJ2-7	TGTGCCAGCAGTTACCCCCTCGGGTCGGGGGAGCAGTACTTC	CASSYPLGSGEQYF
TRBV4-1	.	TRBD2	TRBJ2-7	TGCGCCAGCAGCCAAGAGGGTCCAGCGGGACTTACCCCAAACGGCGAGCAGTACTTC	CASSQEGPAGLTPNGEQYF
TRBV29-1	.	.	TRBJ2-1	TGCAGCGCCTTTGGGGGTTCCTACAATGAGCAGTTCTTC	CSAFGGSYNEQFF
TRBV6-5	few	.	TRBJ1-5	TGTGCCAGCAGTTACAGTGGTCGCCAGCCCCAGCATTTT	CASSYSGRQPQHF
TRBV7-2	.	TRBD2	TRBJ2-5	TGTGCCAGCAGCTTACTGTCTAGCGGGACGGGTGAGACCCAGTACTTC	CASSLLSSGTGETQYF
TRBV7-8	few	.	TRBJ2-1	TGTGCCAGCAGCCCCCGGTACGAGCAGTTCTTC	CASSPRYEQFF
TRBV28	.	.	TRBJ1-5	TGTGCCAGCAGTTTAAAGGTGGGCAATCAGCCCCAGCATTTT	CASSLKVGNQPQHF
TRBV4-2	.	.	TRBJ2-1	TGTGCCAGCAGCCAAGACTTAGAGGGACCCTCCTACAATGAGCAGTTCTTC	CASSQDLEGPSYNEQFF
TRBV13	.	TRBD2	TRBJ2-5	TGTGCCAGCAGCTTAAGTTTATCCGCGGGAGGGCCGTCAGAGACCCAGTACTTC	CASSLSLSAGGPSETQYF